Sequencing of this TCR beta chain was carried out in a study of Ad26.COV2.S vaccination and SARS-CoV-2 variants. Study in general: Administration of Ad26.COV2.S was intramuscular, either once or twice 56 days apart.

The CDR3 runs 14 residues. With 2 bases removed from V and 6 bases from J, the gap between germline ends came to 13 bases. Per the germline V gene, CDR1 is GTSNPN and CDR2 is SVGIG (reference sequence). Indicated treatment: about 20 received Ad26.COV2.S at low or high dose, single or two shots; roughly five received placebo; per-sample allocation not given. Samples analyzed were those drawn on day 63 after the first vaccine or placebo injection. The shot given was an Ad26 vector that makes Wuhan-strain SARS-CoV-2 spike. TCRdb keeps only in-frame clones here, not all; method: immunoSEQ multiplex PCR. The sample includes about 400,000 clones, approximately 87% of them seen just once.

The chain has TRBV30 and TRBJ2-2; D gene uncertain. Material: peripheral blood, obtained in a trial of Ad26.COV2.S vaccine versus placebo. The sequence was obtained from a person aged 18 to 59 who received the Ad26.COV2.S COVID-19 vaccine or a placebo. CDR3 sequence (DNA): TGTGCCTGGAGTCCCACCACGAAGGCCGGGGAGCTGTTTTTT. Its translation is CAWSPTTKAGELFF. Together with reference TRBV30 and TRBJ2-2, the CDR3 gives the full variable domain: SQTIHQWPATLVQPVGSPLSLECTVEGTSNPNLYWYRQAAGRGLQLLFYSVGIGQISSEVPQNLSASRPQDRQFILSSKKLLLSDSGFYLCAWSPTTKAGELFFGEGSRLTVL.